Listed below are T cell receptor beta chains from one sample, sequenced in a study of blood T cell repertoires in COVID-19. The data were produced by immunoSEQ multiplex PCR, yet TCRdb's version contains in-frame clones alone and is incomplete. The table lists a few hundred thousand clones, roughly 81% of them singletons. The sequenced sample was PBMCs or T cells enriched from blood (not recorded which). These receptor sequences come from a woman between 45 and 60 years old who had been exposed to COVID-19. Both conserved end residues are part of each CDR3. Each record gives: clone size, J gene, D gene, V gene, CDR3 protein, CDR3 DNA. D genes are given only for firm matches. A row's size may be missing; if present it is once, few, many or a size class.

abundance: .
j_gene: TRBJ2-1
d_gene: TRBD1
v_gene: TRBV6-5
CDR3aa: CASSYRQGTYNEQFF
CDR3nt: TGTGCCAGCAGTTACAGACAGGGGACTTACAATGAGCAGTTCTTC

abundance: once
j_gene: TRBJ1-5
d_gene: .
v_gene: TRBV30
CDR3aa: CAWSGIQQGQPQHF
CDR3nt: TGTGCCTGGAGTGGGATCCAACAGGGCCAGCCCCAGCATTTT

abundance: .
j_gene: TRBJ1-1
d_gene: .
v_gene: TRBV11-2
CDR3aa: CASSLGGAGEAFF
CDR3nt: TGTGCCAGCAGCTTAGGGGGCGCTGGTGAAGCTTTCTTT

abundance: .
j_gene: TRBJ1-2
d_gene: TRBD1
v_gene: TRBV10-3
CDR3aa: CAISESGGTGRNYGYTF
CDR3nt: TGTGCCATCAGTGAGTCAGGAGGGACAGGACGCAACTATGGCTACACCTTC

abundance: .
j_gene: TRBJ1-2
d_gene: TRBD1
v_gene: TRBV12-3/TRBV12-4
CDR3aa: CASSTRGRDGYTF
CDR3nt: TGTGCCAGCAGTACCAGGGGGCGCGATGGCTACACCTTC

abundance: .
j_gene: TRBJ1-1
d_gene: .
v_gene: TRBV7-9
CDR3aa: CASSLGQLSEAFF
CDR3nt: TGTGCCAGCAGCTTAGGACAGTTATCTGAAGCTTTCTTT

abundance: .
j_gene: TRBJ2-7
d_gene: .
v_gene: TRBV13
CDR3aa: CASSSSGQSYEQYF
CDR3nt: TGTGCCAGCAGCTCTTCCGGACAGAGCTACGAGCAGTACTTC

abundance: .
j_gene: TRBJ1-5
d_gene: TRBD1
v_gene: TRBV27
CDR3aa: CASKRTGENQPQHF
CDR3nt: TGTGCCAGCAAACGGACAGGAGAAAATCAGCCCCAGCATTTT

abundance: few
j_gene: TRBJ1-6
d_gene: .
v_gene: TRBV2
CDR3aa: CASSRDTNSPLHF
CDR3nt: TGTGCCAGCAGTCGGGACACAAATTCACCCCTCCACTTT

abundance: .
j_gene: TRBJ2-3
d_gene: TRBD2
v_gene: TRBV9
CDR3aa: CASSVAAGPPLDTQYF
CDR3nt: TGTGCCAGCAGCGTAGCAGCGGGGCCGCCCCTAGATACGCAGTATTTT

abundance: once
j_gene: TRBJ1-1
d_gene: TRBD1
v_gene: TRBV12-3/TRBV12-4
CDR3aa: CASSSRGTEAFF
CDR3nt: TGTGCCAGCAGTTCCAGGGGGACTGAAGCTTTCTTT

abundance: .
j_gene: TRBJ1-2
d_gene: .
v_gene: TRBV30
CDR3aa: CAWSAFNYGYTF
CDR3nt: TGTGCCTGGAGTGCGTTTAACTATGGCTACACCTTC

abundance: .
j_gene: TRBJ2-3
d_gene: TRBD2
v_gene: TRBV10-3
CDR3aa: CAISLSGGADTQYF
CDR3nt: TGTGCCATCAGTCTTAGCGGGGGGGCAGATACGCAGTATTTT

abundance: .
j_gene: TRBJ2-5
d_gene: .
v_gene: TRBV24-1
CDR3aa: CATSGPGQETQYF
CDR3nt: TGTGCCACCAGTGGACCGGGGCAAGAGACCCAGTACTTC

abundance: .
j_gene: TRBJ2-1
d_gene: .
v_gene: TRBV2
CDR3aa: CASSSGIEQFF
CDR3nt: TGTGCCAGCAGTTCGGGGATTGAGCAGTTCTTC

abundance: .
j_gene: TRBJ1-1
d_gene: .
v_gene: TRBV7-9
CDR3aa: CASSLGDSHEAFF
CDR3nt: TGTGCCAGCAGCTTAGGTGACAGCCACGAAGCTTTCTTT

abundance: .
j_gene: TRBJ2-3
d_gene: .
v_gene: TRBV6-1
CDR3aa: CASRRGAEDTQYF
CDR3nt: TGTGCCAGCAGGCGCGGGGCCGAAGATACGCAGTATTTT

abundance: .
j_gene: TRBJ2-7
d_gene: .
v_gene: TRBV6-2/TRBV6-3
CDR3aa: CASSKGHNYEQYF
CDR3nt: TGTGCCAGCAGTAAGGGACACAACTACGAGCAGTACTTC

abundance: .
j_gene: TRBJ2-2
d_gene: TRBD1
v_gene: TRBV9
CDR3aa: CASSRDRGGSGELFF
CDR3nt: TGTGCCAGCAGCCGGGACAGGGGAGGGTCCGGGGAGCTGTTTTTT

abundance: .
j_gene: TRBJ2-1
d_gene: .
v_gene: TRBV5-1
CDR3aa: CASSQEGRNEQFF
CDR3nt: TGCGCCAGCTCCCAAGAGGGCCGCAATGAGCAGTTCTTC

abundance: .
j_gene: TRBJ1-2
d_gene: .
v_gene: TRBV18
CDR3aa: CASSPTANYGYTF
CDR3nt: TGTGCCAGCTCACCAACAGCTAACTATGGCTACACCTTC

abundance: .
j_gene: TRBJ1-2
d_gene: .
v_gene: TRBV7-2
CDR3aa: CASSLDGDYGYTF
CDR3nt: TGTGCCAGCAGCTTAGACGGGGACTATGGCTACACCTTC

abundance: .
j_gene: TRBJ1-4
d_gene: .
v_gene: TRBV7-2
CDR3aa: CASSLEGGINEKLFF
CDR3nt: TGTGCCAGCAGCTTAGAAGGAGGGATAAATGAAAAACTGTTTTTT

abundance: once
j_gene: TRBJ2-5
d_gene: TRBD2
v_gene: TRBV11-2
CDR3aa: CASSYRLAGGDGETQYF
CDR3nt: TGTGCCAGCAGCTACAGACTAGCGGGGGGGGATGGGGAGACCCAGTACTTC

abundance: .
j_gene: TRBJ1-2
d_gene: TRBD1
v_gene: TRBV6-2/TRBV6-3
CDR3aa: CASSSSREGQGGYGYTF
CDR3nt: TGTGCCAGCAGTTCCTCAAGAGAGGGACAGGGAGGGTATGGCTACACCTTC

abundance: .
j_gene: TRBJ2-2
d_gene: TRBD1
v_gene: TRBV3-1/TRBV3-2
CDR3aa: CASSRGWTGGYPGELFF
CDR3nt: TGTGCCAGCAGTCGGGGATGGACAGGGGGATACCCCGGGGAGCTGTTTTTT

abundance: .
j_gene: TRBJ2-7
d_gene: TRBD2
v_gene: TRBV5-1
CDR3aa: CASSLRSGTPKSSYEQYF
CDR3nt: TGCGCCAGCAGCTTACGTAGCGGGACTCCAAAAAGCTCCTACGAGCAGTACTTC

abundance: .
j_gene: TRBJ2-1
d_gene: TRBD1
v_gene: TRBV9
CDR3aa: CASSTRDSLDEQFF
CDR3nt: TGTGCCAGCAGCACCCGGGACAGTCTGGATGAGCAGTTCTTC

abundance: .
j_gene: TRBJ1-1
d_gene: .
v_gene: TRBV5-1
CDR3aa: CASSLELGDTEAFF
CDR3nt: TGCGCCAGCAGCTTGGAGTTAGGGGACACTGAAGCTTTCTTT

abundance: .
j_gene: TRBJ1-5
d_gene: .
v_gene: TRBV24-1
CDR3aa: CATSESHRNQPQHF
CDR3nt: TGTGCCACCAGTGAATCACATCGCAATCAGCCCCAGCATTTT

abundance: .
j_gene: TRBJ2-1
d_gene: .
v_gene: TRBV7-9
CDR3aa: CASSRFSGDQYYNEQFF
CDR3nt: TGTGCCAGCAGCCGATTTTCAGGGGATCAGTACTACAATGAGCAGTTCTTC

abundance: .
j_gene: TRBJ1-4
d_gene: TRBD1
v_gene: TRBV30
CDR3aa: CAWSQDRGREKLFF
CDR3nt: TGTGCCTGGAGCCAGGACAGGGGAAGGGAAAAACTGTTTTTT